This entry lists 14 T cell receptor beta chains sequenced from one sample in a study of blood T cell repertoires in COVID-19. Generated by immunoSEQ multiplex PCR, the TCRdb table keeps only in-frame clones and is missing some. The repertoire consists of about 230,000 clones, with 81% occurring once and the leading ten covering approximately 8%. The sample comprised peripheral blood. These receptor sequences come from a woman aged 80 or older with acute or convalescent COVID-19.

The table lists this clone with a few counts. The chain combines TRBV7-2 with TRBJ2-2; perhaps TRBD2 as D (6 bases). From germline, CDR1 is SGHTA and CDR2 FQGNSA. This CDR3 is 13 amino acids long. The V gene lost 1 base and the J gene lost 11 bases, with 11 bases spanning the gap. The CDR3 reads CASSLVAAGELFF. DNA for the CDR3: TGTGCCAGCAGCTTAGTAGCAGCGGGTGAGCTGTTTTTT.

V and J are TRBV5-1 and TRBJ2-1, with TRBD2 matching 11 bases. Germline V lookup: CDR1 SGHRS, CDR2 YFSETQ. V lost 6 bases to trimming and J lost 2 bases; unmatched junction nucleotides: 7. The CDR3 sequence is 16 residues long. The CDR3 loop reads CASIEGSGRAYNEQFF. CDR3 coding DNA: TGCGCCAGCATTGAGGGTAGCGGGAGGGCCTACAATGAGCAGTTCTTC.

The genes are TRBV9 and TRBJ1-6, with a possible D match to TRBD1 (5 bases). Per germline, CDR1 SGDLS and CDR2 YYNGEE. This CDR3 region has 17 residues. V was pared by 0 bases and J by 8 bases, with 18 bases between. In DNA form, the CDR3 reads TGTGCCAGCAGCGTAGACCCTCTGGTTCGGGGGGATTCACCCCTCCACTTT. The encoded protein is CASSVDPLVRGDSPLHF.

V usage is TRBV6-5 and J usage is TRBJ1-1; D not resolved. V lost 11 bases to trimming and J lost 0 bases, with 16 bases between them. Germline CDR1 reads MNHEY; CDR2 reads SVGAGI. This CDR3 region has 14 residues. CDR3: CAGEPGLMNTEAFF. Here the CDR3 DNA reads TGTGCCGGAGAACCCGGACTCATGAACACTGAAGCTTTCTTT.

The chain recombines TRBV6-5 with TRBJ1-1; D is ambiguous. Germline V gene data show CDR1 as MNHEY and CDR2 as SVGAGI. Trimming left V 8 bases short and J 4 bases short, with 17 bases between. There are 14 residues in the CDR3. The CDR3 DNA reads as TGTGCCAGCGAACTTGAAGGAGGTTCCACTGAAGCTTTCTTT. Its translation: CASELEGGSTEAFF.

The chain combines TRBV5-1 with TRBJ2-2; TRBD2 agrees at 10 bases. In germline, CDR1 is SGHRS, CDR2 YFSETQ. The trim removed 4 bases at V and 6 bases at J, leaving 9 bases unmatched. CDR3 length equals 16 residues. CDR3 residues: CASSVSGGLPAGELFF. The CDR3 bases are TGCGCCAGCAGCGTTAGCGGGGGGCTCCCCGCCGGGGAGCTGTTTTTT.

The rearrangement joins TRBV6-1 to TRBJ2-5, with D possibly matching TRBD2 (7 bases). Germline loops: CDR1 MNHNS, CDR2 SASEGT. This CDR3 comprises 15 residues. V lost 1 base, J lost 4 bases, and 13 bases lay in between. In DNA, the CDR3 is TGTGCCAGCAGTGAAGTGGGCGGGGGCCGAGAGACCCAGTACTTC. Its protein product is CASSEVGGGRETQYF.

J is TRBJ1-2 and V is TRBV6-2 or TRBV6-3; D might be TRBD1 (5 bases). The CDR3 has 14 amino acids. Trimming removed 4 bases at V and 5 bases at J, with 14 bases between. Germline V gives CDR1 MNHEY, CDR2 SVGEGT. This CDR3 is CASSSPGGVYGYTF. In DNA, the CDR3 is TGTGCCAGCAGTTCCCCCGGGGGGGTATATGGCTACACCTTC.

The chain joins TRBV5-1 to TRBJ2-7; 8 bases map to TRBD1. The V gene end was trimmed by 1 base and the J gene end by 2 bases; junction bases not matched to a gene: 5. CDR3 size: 15 residues. Germline assignment: CDR1 SGHRS and CDR2 YFSETQ. The CDR3 nucleotides are TGCGCCAGCAGCTTGAGGGCAGGGGGCCCCTACGAGCAGTACTTC. Amino acids: CASSLRAGGPYEQYF.

This clone showed up just once. The chain couples TRBV27 to TRBJ1-6; 10 bases line up with TRBD1. The length of the CDR3 is 14 residues. Germline loops: CDR1 MNHEY, CDR2 SMNVEV (reference sequence). Trimming took 8 bases from V and 10 from J; bases not matched to a gene: 8. The CDR3 spells CASRTGTGVSPLHF. The CDR3 DNA is TGTGCCAGCCGCACCGGGACAGGGGTATCACCCCTCCACTTT.

In its sample, this clone was seen a few times. The V and J genes are TRBV2 and TRBJ1-1; the D gene is possibly TRBD1 (5 bases). CDR3 length: 13 amino acids. Germline V CDR1 and CDR2: SNHLY, FYNNEI. Between the trimmed V and J ends, which lost 3 bases and 4 bases, there was a span of 9 bases. In nucleotides, the CDR3 is TGTGCCAGCAGTGATCAGGGCATCACTGAAGCTTTCTTT. Amino acid sequence: CASSDQGITEAFF. The full variable domain, in which reference TRBV2 and TRBJ1-1 provide the parts outside the CDR3, is EPEVTQTPSHQVTQMGQEVILRCVPISNHLYFYWYRQILGQKVEFLVSFYNNEISEKSEIFDDQFSVERPDGSNFTLKIRSTKLEDSAMYFCASSDQGITEAFFGQGTRLTVV.

The CDR3 coding sequence is TGCGCCAGCAGTCAAAATCAACGGGGGAGCGGGACTTACAATGAGCAGTTCTTC. Amino acid sequence: CASSQNQRGSGTYNEQFF. This sequence joins TRBV23-1 and TRBJ2-1, with 7 bases aligning to TRBD2. TRBV23-1 is flagged as an ORF with uncertain function. The ends lost 2 bases at V and 4 bases at J; junction bases unmatched: 14. The CDR3 has 18 amino acids.

This clone was observed a handful of times. The chain couples TRBV7-9 to TRBJ1-2, with 7 nucleotides matching TRBD1. Germline V gene lookup returns CDR1 SEHNR and CDR2 FQNEAQ (reference sequence). V lost 7 bases and J lost 0; bases outside the gene matches: 5. The length of the CDR3 is 14 residues. CDR3 sequence: CASTQTGANYGYTF. Written as DNA, the CDR3 is TGTGCCAGCACCCAAACAGGGGCTAACTATGGCTACACCTTC.

The J gene is TRBJ1-2, the V gene TRBV24-1; TRBD1 agrees at 7 bases. The J segment lost 4 bases and the V segment lost 4 bases, leaving 5 bases of the junction unmatched. The CDR3 has 14 residues. Germline CDR1 and CDR2: KGHDR and SFDVKD. As DNA, the CDR3 is TGTGCCACCAGTGACGCTGGACAGGCCTATGGCTACACCTTC. It specifies CATSDAGQAYGYTF.